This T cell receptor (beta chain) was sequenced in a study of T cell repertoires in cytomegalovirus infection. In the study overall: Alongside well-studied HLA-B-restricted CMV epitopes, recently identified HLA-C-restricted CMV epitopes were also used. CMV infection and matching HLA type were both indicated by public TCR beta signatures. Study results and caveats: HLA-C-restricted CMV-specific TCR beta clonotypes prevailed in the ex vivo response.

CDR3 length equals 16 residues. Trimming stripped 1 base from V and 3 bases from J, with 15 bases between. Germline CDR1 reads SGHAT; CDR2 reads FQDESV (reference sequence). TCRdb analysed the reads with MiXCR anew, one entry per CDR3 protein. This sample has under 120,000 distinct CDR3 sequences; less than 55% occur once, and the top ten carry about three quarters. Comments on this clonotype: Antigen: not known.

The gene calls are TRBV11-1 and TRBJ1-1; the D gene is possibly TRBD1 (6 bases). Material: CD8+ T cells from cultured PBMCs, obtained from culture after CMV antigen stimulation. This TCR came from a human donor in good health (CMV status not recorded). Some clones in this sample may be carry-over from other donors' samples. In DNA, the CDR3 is TGTGCCAGCAGCTTAGTAGTTCAGGGGCCGGACACTGAAGCTTTCTTT. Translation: CASSLVVQGPDTEAFF.